These 4 T cell receptor beta chains came from one sample sequenced in a study of PD-L1 blockade in urothelial cancer (dated by TCRdb to about 2017). Library generation was performed with the immunoSEQ multiplex PCR assay. TCRdb carries this immuneACCESS record with in-frame sequences only. Its versions omit some clonotypes, under half of them owing to an unresolved V gene in the studies checked, with the rest unexplained. This sample gives 45,000 to 60,000 clones in total; 87% of them show up just once. The ten largest account for approximately 7.1% of the sample. The material was PBMCs, obtained around atezolizumab (anti-PD-L1) treatment. The receptors shown here come from a man aged 60 to 69 with urothelial cancer.

The chain links TRBV18 to TRBJ1-2; unclear D gene. Germline V gives CDR1 KGHSH, CDR2 LQKENI. The CDR3 is made up of 14 amino acids. Trimming stripped 4 bases from V and 3 bases from J, with 12 bases between. DNA for the CDR3: TGTGCCAGCTCACTAAAGTCCGGGGACTATGGCTACACCTTC. Its translation: CASSLKSGDYGYTF.

This rearrangement joins TRBV6-5 to TRBJ2-4, with D maybe TRBD2 (6 bases). CDR1 MNHEY and CDR2 SVGAGI come from the germline V gene. V lost 0 bases to trimming and J lost 0 bases, with 9 bases between them. The CDR3 has 16 residues. The CDR3 nucleotides are TGTGCCAGCAGTTACTCGTGGGGGGTAGCCAAAAACATTCAGTACTTC. Translated, it gives CASSYSWGVAKNIQYF.

This clone was found a few times. This chain links TRBV6-5 with TRBJ1-4, with a possible D match to TRBD1 (6 bases). Germline V CDR1 and CDR2: MNHEY, SVGAGI. Trimming removed 7 bases from V and 3 bases from J, with 12 bases in between. CDR3 length: 14 residues. The CDR3 sequence: CASTRTGSNEKLFF. CDR3 bases: TGTGCCAGCACTAGAACAGGGTCTAATGAAAAACTGTTTTTT.

The chain carries TRBV7-8 and TRBJ1-5; D remains ambiguous. V lost 2 bases, J lost 3 bases, and 5 bases lay in between. This CDR3 has 13 residues. Germline V CDR1 and CDR2: SGHVS, FQNEAQ. The CDR3 DNA reads as TGTGCCAGCAGCTTACTAGACAATCAGCCCCAGCATTTT. This codes for CASSLLDNQPQHF.